The entry below gives a single TCR beta chain sequence along with its context. What it binds is not known. The sample is drawn from a study of cytomegalovirus exposure and HLA in healthy donors. The CDR3 has 12 amino acids. The V gene's germline CDR1 is GTSNPN and CDR2 SVGIG (reference sequence). General study results and limits: Reported performance of the classifier showed diagnosis of cytomegalovirus status with high specificity and sensitivity. Later analysis identified a missense DCLRE1C variant that was linked to TCR beta V- and J-gene trimming. Indistinguishability led to the exclusion of some V segments, TRBV6-2 and TRBV6-3 included. TCR association rates varied by HLA locus in a later analysis, with DRB1 highest and HLA-C lowest.

Primers: 60 Vbeta forward and 13 Jbeta reverse. The method was immunoSEQ multiplex PCR; TCRdb's version includes in-frame clones alone and lacks a portion of them. The sample records over 85,000 clones, about four fifths being singletons. This chain joins TRBV30 and TRBJ2-5, with TRBD1 as a possible D gene (6 bases). Specimen: PBMCs. The sequence was collected from a man aged 40-49 years in good health and CMV-seropositive. The CDR3, as DNA: TGTGTCTTAGAGGACAGTCAAGAGACCCAGTACTTC. Amino acid sequence: CVLEDSQETQYF.